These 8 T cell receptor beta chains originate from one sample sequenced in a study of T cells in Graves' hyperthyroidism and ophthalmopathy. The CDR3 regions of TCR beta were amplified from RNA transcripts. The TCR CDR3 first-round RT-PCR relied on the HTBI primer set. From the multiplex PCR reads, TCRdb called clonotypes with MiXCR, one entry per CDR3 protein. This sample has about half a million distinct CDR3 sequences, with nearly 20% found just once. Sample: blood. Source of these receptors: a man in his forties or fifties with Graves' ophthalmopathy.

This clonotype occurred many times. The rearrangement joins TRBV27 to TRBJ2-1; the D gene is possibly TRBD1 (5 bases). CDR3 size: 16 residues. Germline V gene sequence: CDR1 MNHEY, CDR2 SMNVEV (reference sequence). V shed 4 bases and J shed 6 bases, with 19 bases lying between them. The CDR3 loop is CASSSRLGPQGNEQFF. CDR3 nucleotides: TGTGCCAGCAGTTCCCGTTTAGGGCCCCAGGGCAATGAGCAGTTCTTC.

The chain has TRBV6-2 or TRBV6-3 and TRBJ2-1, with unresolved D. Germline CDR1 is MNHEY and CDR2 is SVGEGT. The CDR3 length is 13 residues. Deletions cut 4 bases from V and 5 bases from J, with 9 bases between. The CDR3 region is CASSWTENNEQFF. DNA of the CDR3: TGTGCCAGCAGTTGGACCGAGAACAATGAGCAGTTCTTC.

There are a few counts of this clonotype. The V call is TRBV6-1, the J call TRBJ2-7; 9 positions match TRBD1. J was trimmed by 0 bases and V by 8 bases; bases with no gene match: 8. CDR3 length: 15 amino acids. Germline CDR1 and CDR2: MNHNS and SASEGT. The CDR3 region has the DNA TGTGCCAGCTCGGTGGGGACAGGGAGCTCCTACGAGCAGTACTTC. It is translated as CASSVGTGSSYEQYF.

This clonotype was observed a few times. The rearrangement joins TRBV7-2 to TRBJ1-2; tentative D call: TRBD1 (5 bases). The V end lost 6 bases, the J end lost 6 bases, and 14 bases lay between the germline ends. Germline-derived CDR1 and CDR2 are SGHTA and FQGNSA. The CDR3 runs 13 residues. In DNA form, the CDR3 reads TGTGCCAGCAGACCAGGGTCCTCACATGGCTACACCTTC. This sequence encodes CASRPGSSHGYTF.

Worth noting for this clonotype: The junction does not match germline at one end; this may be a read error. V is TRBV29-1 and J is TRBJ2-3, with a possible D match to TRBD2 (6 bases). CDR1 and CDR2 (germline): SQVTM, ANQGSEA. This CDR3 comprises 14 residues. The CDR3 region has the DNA TGCAGCGTCGAAGGGACTTCTAGCACAGATACGCAGTATTTT. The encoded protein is CSVEGTSSTDTQYF.

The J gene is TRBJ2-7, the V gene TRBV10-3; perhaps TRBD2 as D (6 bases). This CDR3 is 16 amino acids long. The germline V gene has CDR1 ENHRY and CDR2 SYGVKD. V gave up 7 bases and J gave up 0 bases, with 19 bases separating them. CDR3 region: CAITVDPGGVSYEQYF. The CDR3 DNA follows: TGTGCCATCACTGTTGACCCTGGCGGGGTCTCCTACGAGCAGTACTTC.

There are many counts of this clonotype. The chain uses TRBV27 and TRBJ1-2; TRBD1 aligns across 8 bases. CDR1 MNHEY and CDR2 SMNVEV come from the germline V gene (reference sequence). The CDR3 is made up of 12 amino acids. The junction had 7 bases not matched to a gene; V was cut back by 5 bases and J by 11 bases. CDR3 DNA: TGTGCCAGCAGTGGGACAGGCGGACGATACACCTTC. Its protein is CASSGTGGRYTF.

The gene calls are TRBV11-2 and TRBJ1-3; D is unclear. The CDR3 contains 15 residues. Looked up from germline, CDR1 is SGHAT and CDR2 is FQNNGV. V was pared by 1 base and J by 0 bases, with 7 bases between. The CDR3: CASSLGPGSGNTIYF. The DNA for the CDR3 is TGTGCCAGCAGCTTAGGACCAGGCTCTGGAAACACCATATATTTT. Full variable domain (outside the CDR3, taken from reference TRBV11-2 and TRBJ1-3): EAGVAQSPRYKIIEKRQSVAFWCNPISGHATLYWYQQILGQGPKLLIQFQNNGVVDDSQLPKDRFSAERLKGVDSTLKIQPAKLEDSAVYLCASSLGPGSGNTIYFGEGSWLTVV.